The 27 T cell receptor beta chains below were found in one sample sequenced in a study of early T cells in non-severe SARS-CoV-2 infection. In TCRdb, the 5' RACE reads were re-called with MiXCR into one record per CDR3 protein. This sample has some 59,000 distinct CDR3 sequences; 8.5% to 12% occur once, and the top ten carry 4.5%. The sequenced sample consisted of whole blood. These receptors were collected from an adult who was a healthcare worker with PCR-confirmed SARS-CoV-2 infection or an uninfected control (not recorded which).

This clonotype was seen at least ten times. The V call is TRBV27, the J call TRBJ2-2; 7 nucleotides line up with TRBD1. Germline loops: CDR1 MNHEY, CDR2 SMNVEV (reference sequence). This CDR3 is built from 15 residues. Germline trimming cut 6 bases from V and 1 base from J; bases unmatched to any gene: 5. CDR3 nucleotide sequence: TGTGCCAGCAGCAGGGACAGACAGAACACCGGGGAGCTGTTTTTT. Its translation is CASSRDRQNTGELFF.

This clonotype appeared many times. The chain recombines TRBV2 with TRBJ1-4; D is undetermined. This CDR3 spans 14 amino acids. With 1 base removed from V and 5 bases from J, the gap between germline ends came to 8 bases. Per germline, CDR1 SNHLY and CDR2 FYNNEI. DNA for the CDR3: TGTGCCAGCAGTGAAGGCAGGACCAATGAAAAACTGTTTTTT. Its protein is CASSEGRTNEKLFF.

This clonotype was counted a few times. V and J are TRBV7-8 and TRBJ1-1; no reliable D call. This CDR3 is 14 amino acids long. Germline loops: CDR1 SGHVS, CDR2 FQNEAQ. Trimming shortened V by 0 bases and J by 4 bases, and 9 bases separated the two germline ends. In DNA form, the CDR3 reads TGTGCCAGCAGCTTAGCGGCACCGGGCACTGAAGCTTTCTTT. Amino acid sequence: CASSLAAPGTEAFF. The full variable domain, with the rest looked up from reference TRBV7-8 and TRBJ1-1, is GAGVSQSPRYKVAKRGQDVALRCDPISGHVSLFWYQQALGQGPEFLTYFQNEAQLDKSGLPSDRFFAERPEGSVSTLKIQRTQQEDSAVYLCASSLAAPGTEAFFGQGTRLTVV.

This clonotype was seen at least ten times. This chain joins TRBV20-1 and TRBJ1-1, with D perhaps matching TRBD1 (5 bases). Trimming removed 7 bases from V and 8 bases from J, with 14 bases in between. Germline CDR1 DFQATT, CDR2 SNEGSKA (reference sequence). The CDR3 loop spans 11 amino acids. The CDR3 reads CSVSGLSEAFF. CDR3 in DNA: TGCAGTGTTTCAGGGCTTTCGGAAGCTTTCTTT.

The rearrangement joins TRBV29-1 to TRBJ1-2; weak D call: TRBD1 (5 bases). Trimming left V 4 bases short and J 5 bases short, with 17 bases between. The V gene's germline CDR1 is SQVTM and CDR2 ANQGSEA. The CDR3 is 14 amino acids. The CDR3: CSVGGQGSEYGYTF. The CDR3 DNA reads TGCAGCGTTGGAGGGCAGGGATCGGAATATGGCTACACCTTC.

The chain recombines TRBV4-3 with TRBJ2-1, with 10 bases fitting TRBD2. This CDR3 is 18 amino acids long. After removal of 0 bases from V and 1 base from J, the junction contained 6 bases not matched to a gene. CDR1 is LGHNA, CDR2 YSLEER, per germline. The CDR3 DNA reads TGCGCCAGCAGCCAAGATACTAGCGGGATGCGATCCTACAATGAGCAGTTCTTC. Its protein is CASSQDTSGMRSYNEQFF.

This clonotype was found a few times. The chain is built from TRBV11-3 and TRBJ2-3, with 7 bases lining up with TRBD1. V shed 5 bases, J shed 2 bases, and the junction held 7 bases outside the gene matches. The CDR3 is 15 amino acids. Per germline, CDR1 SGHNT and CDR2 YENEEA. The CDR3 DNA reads TGTGCCAGCAGCCACGGGACAGAATTCACAGATACGCAGTATTTT. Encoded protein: CASSHGTEFTDTQYF.

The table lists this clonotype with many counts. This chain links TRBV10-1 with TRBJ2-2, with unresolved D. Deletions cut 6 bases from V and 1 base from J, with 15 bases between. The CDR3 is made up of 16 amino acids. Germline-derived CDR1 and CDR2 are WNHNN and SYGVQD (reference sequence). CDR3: CASSPGRSLNTGELFF. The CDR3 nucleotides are TGCGCCAGCAGCCCCGGGCGGTCCTTGAACACCGGGGAGCTGTTTTTT.

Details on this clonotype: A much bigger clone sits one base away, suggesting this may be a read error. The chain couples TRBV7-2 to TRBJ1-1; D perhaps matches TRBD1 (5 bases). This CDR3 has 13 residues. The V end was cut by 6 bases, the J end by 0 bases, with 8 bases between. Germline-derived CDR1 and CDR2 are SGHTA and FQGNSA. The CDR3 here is CASRKQVNTEAFF. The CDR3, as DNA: TGTGCCAGCAGGAAACAGGTGAACACTGAAGCTTTCTTT.

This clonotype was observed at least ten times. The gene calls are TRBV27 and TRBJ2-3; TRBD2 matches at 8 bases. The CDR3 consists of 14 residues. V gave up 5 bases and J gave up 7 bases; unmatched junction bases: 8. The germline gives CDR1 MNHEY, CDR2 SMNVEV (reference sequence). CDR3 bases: TGTGCCAGCAGTCTAGCGGGCGGACCAAATACGCAGTATTTT. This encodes CASSLAGGPNTQYF.

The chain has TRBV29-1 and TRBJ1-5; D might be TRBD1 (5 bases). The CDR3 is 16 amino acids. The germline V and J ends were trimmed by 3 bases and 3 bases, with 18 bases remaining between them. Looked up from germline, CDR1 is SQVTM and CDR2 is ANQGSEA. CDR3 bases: TGCAGCGTTGACCCCTGGGGCAGAAACCTCAATCAGCCCCAGCATTTT. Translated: CSVDPWGRNLNQPQHF.

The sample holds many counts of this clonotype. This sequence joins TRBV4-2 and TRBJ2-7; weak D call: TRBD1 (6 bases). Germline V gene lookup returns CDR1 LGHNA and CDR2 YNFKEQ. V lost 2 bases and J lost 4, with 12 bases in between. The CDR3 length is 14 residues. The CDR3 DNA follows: TGTGCCAGCAGCCAACCCAGGGGCGGTTACGAGCAGTACTTC. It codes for CASSQPRGGYEQYF.

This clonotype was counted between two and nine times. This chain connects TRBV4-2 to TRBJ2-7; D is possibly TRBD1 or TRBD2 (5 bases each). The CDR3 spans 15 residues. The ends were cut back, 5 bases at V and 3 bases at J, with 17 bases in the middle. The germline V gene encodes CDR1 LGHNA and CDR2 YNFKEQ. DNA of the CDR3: TGTGCCAGCAGCGCCGGGGCATCAGTAAACTACGAGCAGTACTTC. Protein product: CASSAGASVNYEQYF.

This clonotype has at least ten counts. The CDR3 region is CASSLAGGRTNEKLFF. CDR3 bases: TGTGCCAGCAGCTTAGCGGGAGGAAGGACTAATGAAAAACTGTTTTTT. The chain carries TRBV7-9 and TRBJ1-4, with D unclear. This CDR3 contains 16 residues. Between the trimmed V and J ends, which lost 0 bases and 2 bases, there was a span of 10 bases. Germline V gene sequence: CDR1 SEHNR, CDR2 FQNEAQ (reference sequence).

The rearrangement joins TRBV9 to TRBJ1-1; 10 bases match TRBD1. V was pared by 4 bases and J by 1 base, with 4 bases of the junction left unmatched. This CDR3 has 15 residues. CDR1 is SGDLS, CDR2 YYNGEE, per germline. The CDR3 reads CASSPRQGANTEAFF. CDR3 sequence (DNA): TGTGCCAGCAGCCCAAGACAGGGGGCGAACACTGAAGCTTTCTTT.

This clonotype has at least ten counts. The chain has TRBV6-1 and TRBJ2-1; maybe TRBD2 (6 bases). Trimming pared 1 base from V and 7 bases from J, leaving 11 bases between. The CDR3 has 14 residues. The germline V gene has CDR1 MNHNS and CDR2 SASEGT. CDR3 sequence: CASSEGLEANEQFF. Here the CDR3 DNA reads TGTGCCAGCAGTGAAGGACTAGAGGCAAATGAGCAGTTCTTC.

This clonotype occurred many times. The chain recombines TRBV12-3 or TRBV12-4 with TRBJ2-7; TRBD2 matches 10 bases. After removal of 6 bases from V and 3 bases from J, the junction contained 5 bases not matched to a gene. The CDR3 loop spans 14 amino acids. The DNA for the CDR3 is TGTGCCAGCAGCCTCCTAGCGGGAGACTACGAGCAGTACTTC. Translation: CASSLLAGDYEQYF.

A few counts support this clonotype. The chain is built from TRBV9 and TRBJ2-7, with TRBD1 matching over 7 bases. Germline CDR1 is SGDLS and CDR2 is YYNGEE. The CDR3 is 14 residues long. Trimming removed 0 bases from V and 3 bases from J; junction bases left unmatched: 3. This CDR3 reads CASSVDPGGYEQYF. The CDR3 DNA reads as TGTGCCAGCAGCGTAGATCCAGGGGGCTACGAGCAGTACTTC.

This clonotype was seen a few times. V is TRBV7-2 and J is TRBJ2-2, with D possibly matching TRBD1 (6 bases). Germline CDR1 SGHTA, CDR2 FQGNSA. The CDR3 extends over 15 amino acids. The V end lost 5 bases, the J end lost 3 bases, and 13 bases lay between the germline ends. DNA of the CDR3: TGTGCCAGCAGCCGAGACAGGACCGACACCGGGGAGCTGTTTTTT. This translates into CASSRDRTDTGELFF.

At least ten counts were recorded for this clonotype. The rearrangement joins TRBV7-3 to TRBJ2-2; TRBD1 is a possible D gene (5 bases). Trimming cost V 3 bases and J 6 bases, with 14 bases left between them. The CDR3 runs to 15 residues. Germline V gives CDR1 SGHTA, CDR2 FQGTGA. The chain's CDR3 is CASSFAQGLSGELFF. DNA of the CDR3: TGTGCCAGCAGCTTTGCTCAGGGTCTATCCGGGGAGCTGTTTTTT.

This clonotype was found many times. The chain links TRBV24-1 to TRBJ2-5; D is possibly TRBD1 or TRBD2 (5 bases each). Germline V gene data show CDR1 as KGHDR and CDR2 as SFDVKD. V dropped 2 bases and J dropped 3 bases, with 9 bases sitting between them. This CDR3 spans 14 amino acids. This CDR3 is CATSDWGSEETQYF. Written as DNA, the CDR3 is TGTGCCACCAGTGATTGGGGGTCCGAAGAGACCCAGTACTTC.

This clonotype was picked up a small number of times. The CDR3 protein is CASNTLSSGANVLTF. CDR3 sequence (DNA): TGTGCCAGTAATACTCTCAGCTCTGGGGCCAACGTCCTGACTTTC. The chain recombines TRBV19 with TRBJ2-6; D not certain. The CDR3 loop spans 15 amino acids. Germline CDR1 and CDR2: LNHDA and SQIVND (reference sequence). V was trimmed by 7 bases and J by 0 bases, leaving 10 bases between them.

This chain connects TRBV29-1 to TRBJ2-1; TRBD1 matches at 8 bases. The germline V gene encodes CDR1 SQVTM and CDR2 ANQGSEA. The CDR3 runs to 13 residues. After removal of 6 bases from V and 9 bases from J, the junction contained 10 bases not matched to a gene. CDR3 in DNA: TGCAGCGTGGGGAGGCAGGGGGCAGGTGAGCAGTTCTTC. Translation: CSVGRQGAGEQFF.

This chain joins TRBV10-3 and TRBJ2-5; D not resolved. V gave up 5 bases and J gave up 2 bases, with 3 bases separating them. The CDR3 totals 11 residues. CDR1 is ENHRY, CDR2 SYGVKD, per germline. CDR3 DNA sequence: TGTGCCATCAGTACACAAGAGACCCAGTACTTC. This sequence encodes CAISTQETQYF.

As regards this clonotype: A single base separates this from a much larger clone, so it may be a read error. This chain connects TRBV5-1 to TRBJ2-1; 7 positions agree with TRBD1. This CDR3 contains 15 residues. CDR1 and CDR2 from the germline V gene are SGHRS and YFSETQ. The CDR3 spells CASRPDRSSYIEQFF. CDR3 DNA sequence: TGCGCCAGCAGACCGGACAGGAGCTCCTACATTGAGCAGTTCTTC.

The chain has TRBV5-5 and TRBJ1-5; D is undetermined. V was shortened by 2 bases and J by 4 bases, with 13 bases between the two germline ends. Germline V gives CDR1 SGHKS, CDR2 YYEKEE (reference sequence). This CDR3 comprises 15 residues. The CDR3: CASSLVALMNQPQHF. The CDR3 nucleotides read TGTGCCAGCAGCTTAGTAGCCTTAATGAATCAGCCCCAGCATTTT.

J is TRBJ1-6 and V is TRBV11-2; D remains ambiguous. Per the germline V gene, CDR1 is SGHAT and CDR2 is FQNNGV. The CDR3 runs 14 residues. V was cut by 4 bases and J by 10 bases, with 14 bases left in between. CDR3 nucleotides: TGTGCCAGCAGCTACCCGCACTGGGCCTCACCCCTCCACTTT. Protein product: CASSYPHWASPLHF.